The 19 T cell receptor beta chains given below trace back to one sample, sequenced in a study of T cells after yellow fever vaccination. TCRdb re-called the 5' RACE reads through MiXCR, storing one row per CDR3 protein. The top ten clones hold more than 15% of a sample with fewer than 350,000 distinct CDR3 sequences, 8.7% of them seen once. The source material was PBMCs, sampled on the day of the first yellow fever vaccination. Receptors originate from a man aged 18 to 29 who received the YFV17D yellow fever vaccine.

This clonotype was observed at least ten times. This chain uses TRBV5-5 with TRBJ1-2, with 9 bases identical to TRBD1. J was trimmed by 8 bases and V by 4 bases; bases with no gene match: 6. CDR1 and CDR2 (germline): SGHKS, YYEKEE (reference sequence). This CDR3 is 13 amino acids long. CDR3 sequence: CASSTTGGGGYTF. In nucleotides, the CDR3 is TGTGCCAGCAGCACAACAGGGGGCGGAGGCTACACCTTC.

As regards this clonotype: An end of the junction does not agree with germline; a read error may underlie this. The genes are TRBV6-2 or TRBV6-3 and TRBJ2-7, with D hard to call. The V gene's germline CDR1 is MNHEY and CDR2 SVGEGT. This CDR3 contains 14 residues. The DNA for the CDR3 is TGTGCCAGCAGTTACTCGAGTGCCTTTTTGCCCCACGACTTC. This translates into CASSYSSAFLPHDF.

This clonotype was picked up many times. The chain carries TRBV4-1 and TRBJ2-3; 8 bases agree with TRBD2. Germline CDR1 is MGHRA and CDR2 is YSYEKL. V trimming: 1 base; J trimming: 3 bases; junction bases outside the gene matches: 6. The CDR3 extends over 16 amino acids. The CDR3 DNA sequence: TGCGCCAGCAGCCAAGTAGACGGGGGGGCTACAGATACGCAGTATTTT. Its protein product is CASSQVDGGATDTQYF.

The V gene is TRBV20-1, the J gene TRBJ2-3, with D uncertain. Germline V gene sequence: CDR1 DFQATT, CDR2 SNEGSKA (reference sequence). The V end was cut by 5 bases, the J end by 11 bases, with 23 bases between. The CDR3 covers 14 residues. The CDR3 nucleotides are TGCAGTGCTCTGAGGCCCGCGTCCCTAGTGCAGCAGTATTTT. Protein sequence: CSALRPASLVQQYF.

This clonotype came up many times. CDR3 nucleotides: TGCGCCAGCAGCTCAACCGGGACGGCTTATGGCTACACCTTC. It translates to CASSSTGTAYGYTF. This chain uses TRBV5-1 with TRBJ1-2, with D possibly matching TRBD1 (5 bases). The length of the CDR3 is 14 residues. CDR1 and CDR2 from the germline V gene are SGHRS and YFSETQ. Trimming stripped 3 bases from V and 5 bases from J, with 14 bases between.

The chain is built from TRBV3-1 and TRBJ1-1, with D unclear. Germline CDR1 reads LGHDT; CDR2 reads YNNKEL (reference sequence). The CDR3 loop spans 14 amino acids. With 6 bases removed from V and 1 base from J, the gap between germline ends came to 12 bases. The DNA for the CDR3 is TGTGCCAGCAGTCTCGGGATATCGAACACTGAAGCTTTCTTT. Translated, it gives CASSLGISNTEAFF.

The J gene is TRBJ2-5, the V gene TRBV4-1, with D unclear. Germline loops: CDR1 MGHRA, CDR2 YSYEKL. V was cut by 1 base and J by 4 bases, with 7 bases left in between. The CDR3 totals 13 residues. The CDR3 sequence: CASSQGLSETQYF. Written as DNA, the CDR3 is TGCGCCAGCAGCCAAGGACTTTCAGAGACCCAGTACTTC.

This clonotype showed up just a few times. The chain couples TRBV3-1 to TRBJ1-1, with D maybe TRBD1 (5 bases). CDR3 length: 16 amino acids. Germline CDR1 LGHDT, CDR2 YNNKEL (reference sequence). V shed 0 bases and J shed 2 bases, with 13 bases lying between them. The CDR3 region has the DNA TGTGCCAGCAGCCAAGAGCCAGGGTTTAGAAACACTGAAGCTTTCTTT. Protein sequence: CASSQEPGFRNTEAFF.

The genes are TRBV5-5 and TRBJ1-4; 8 bases fit TRBD1. Germline CDR1 is SGHKS and CDR2 is YYEKEE (reference sequence). This CDR3 spans 16 amino acids. V was pared by 4 bases and J by 3 bases, with 8 bases of the junction left unmatched. The CDR3 here is CASSRGQGGPNEKLFF. CDR3 DNA sequence: TGTGCCAGCAGCCGCGGACAGGGAGGGCCTAATGAAAAACTGTTTTTT.

This clonotype was counted between two and nine times. The V and J genes are TRBV6-2 or TRBV6-3 and TRBJ1-2; 7 bases match TRBD1. The CDR3 contains 13 residues. V trimming: 5 bases; J trimming: 7 bases; junction bases outside the gene matches: 7. Germline-derived CDR1 and CDR2 are MNHEY and SVGEGT. The DNA for the CDR3 is TGTGCCAGCAGTCTCCATCGACAGGGTGGCTACACCTTC. Translation gives CASSLHRQGGYTF.

A single count supports this clonotype. It may be a read error: a sequence one base away is much more abundant. V is TRBV14 and J is TRBJ2-7; the D call may be TRBD1 or TRBD2 (5 bases each). CDR1 is SGHDN and CDR2 is FVKESK in the germline V gene. The V end lost 3 bases, the J end lost 6 bases, and 12 bases lay between the germline ends. This CDR3 contains 13 residues. CDR3 residues: CASSHVAGSEQYF. The CDR3 DNA reads TGTGCCAGCAGCCACGTTGCAGGGAGCGAGCAGTACTTC.

Only a few counts were recorded for this clonotype. The chain employs TRBV5-6 and TRBJ2-5; D is perhaps TRBD1 (5 bases). The CDR3 runs 16 residues. V was cut by 0 bases and J by 5 bases, with 17 bases left in between. Germline V gene sequence: CDR1 SGHDT, CDR2 YYEEEE. The CDR3 DNA reads TGTGCCAGCAGCTTGGCCACGAAGCAGGGTCTGGAGACCCAGTACTTC. This sequence encodes CASSLATKQGLETQYF.

This clonotype was counted many times. CDR3 in DNA: TGTGCCAGCAGTTTAGAGCCAGGGGGGAACACTGAAGCTTTCTTT. Its translation: CASSLEPGGNTEAFF. This chain connects TRBV12-3 or TRBV12-4 to TRBJ1-1; TRBD1 matches at 7 bases. The CDR3 contains 15 residues. Trimming took 1 base from V and 1 from J; bases not matched to a gene: 3.

In its sample, this clonotype was seen a few times. The chain joins TRBV4-2 to TRBJ2-2, with 7 nucleotides matching TRBD2. Germline CDR1 is LGHNA and CDR2 is YNFKEQ. The CDR3 extends over 18 amino acids. V dropped 3 bases and J dropped 0; count of bases not matched to a gene: 10. The CDR3 DNA is TGTGCCAGCAGCCAGAGGGTTGTGGGGGGGGCGAACACCGGGGAGCTGTTTTTT. Its protein is CASSQRVVGGANTGELFF.

This sequence joins TRBV14 and TRBJ2-1; 7 bases map to TRBD1. The germline gives CDR1 SGHDN, CDR2 FVKESK. There are 13 residues in the CDR3. With V trimmed by 2 bases and J by 11 bases, 6 bases remained unmatched. The DNA of the CDR3 is TGTGCCAGCAGCCAAACCCGACAGGGTAAGCAGTTCTTC. This encodes CASSQTRQGKQFF. Full variable domain (missing parts from reference TRBV14 and TRBJ2-1): EAGVTQFPSHSVIEKGQTVTLRCDPISGHDNLYWYRRVMGKEIKFLLHFVKESKQDESGMPNNRFLAERTGGTYSTLKVQPAELEDSGVYFCASSQTRQGKQFFGPGTRLTVL.

This clonotype was found a few times. The chain uses TRBV4-1 and TRBJ2-7; a possible D gene is TRBD2 (6 bases). The ends were cut back, 3 bases at V and 2 bases at J, with 17 bases in the middle. Germline V lookup: CDR1 MGHRA, CDR2 YSYEKL. The CDR3 is 16 residues long. The CDR3 sequence is CASSQRPGLLTYEQYF. CDR3 DNA: TGCGCCAGCAGCCAGAGACCGGGACTCCTGACCTACGAGCAGTACTTC.

This clonotype has only a few counts. V gene TRBV5-4 combines with J gene TRBJ1-4; 9 positions agree with TRBD1. The germline gives CDR1 SGHNT, CDR2 YYREEE (reference sequence). V was pared by 4 bases and J by 3 bases, with 10 bases of the junction left unmatched. This CDR3 has 17 amino acids. CDR3 sequence reads: CASSETGGGLPNEKLFF. The CDR3 coding sequence is TGTGCCAGCAGCGAAACAGGGGGCGGTTTACCTAATGAAAAACTGTTTTTT.

The chain couples TRBV20-1 to TRBJ1-1; tentative D call: TRBD1 (6 bases). Trimming took 3 bases from V and 2 from J, leaving 13 bases between them. This CDR3 is 14 amino acids long. Germline V gives CDR1 DFQATT, CDR2 SNEGSKA (reference sequence). The CDR3 sequence is CSARERQENTEAFF. As DNA, the CDR3 is TGCAGTGCTAGGGAACGACAGGAAAACACTGAAGCTTTCTTT.

This clonotype has only a few counts. The chain combines TRBV3-1 with TRBJ2-2; TRBD2 might be the D (5 bases). CDR1 LGHDT and CDR2 YNNKEL come from the germline V gene (reference sequence). The CDR3 loop spans 14 amino acids. Trimming cost V 8 bases and J 0 bases, with 10 bases left between them. The CDR3 DNA sequence: TGTGCCAGCGAGCGGCGGACGAACACCGGGGAGCTGTTTTTT. Amino acids: CASERRTNTGELFF.